The 19 T cell receptor beta chains reported below all come from one sample, sequenced in a study of blood T cell repertoires in COVID-19. Assay: immunoSEQ multiplex PCR; the TCRdb copy retains only in-frame clones and omits some. The sample has under 150,000 clones; approximately 84% are singletons. Sequencing was done on a sample of peripheral blood. Receptors originate from a man aged 50 or older with acute or convalescent COVID-19.

The rearrangement uses TRBV12-2 and TRBJ2-7; the table's TRBD1 call for D was not verified on the DNA. TRBV12-2 is listed as a pseudogene. CDR3 length equals 14 residues. The CDR3 region is CASRRRRGSYEQYV. CDR3 bases: TGTGCAAGTCGCCGGCGCAGGGGATCCTACGAGCAGTACGTC.

The chain links TRBV2 to TRBJ1-1; D not resolved. Trimming removed 6 bases at V and 1 base at J, with 12 bases between. The V gene's germline CDR1 is SNHLY and CDR2 FYNNEI. The CDR3 is 14 residues long. CDR3 in DNA: TGTGCCAGCAGAAGTCCAGAGGGGAACACTGAAGCTTTCTTT. Its protein is CASRSPEGNTEAFF.

The chain has TRBV7-8 and TRBJ1-1; no reliable D call. The CDR3 runs to 14 residues. The ends were cut back, 5 bases at V and 1 base at J, with 11 bases in the middle. The germline V gene has CDR1 SGHVS and CDR2 FQNEAQ. This chain's CDR3 is CASSLQAGNTEAFF. The CDR3 region has the DNA TGTGCCAGCAGCCTCCAGGCGGGGAACACTGAAGCTTTCTTT. The whole variable domain, remainder taken from reference TRBV7-8 and TRBJ1-1, is GAGVSQSPRYKVAKRGQDVALRCDPISGHVSLFWYQQALGQGPEFLTYFQNEAQLDKSGLPSDRFFAERPEGSVSTLKIQRTQQEDSAVYLCASSLQAGNTEAFFGQGTRLTVV.

The V call is TRBV28, the J call TRBJ1-2; TRBD1 matches at 7 bases. The CDR3 is 13 residues long. Unmatched junction bases numbered 10, after V lost 5 bases and J lost 10 bases. CDR1 and CDR2 from the germline V gene are MDHEN and SYDVKM. In DNA, the CDR3 is TGTGCCAGCAGTCCACGGGACAGCTTCTACTACACCTTC. This encodes CASSPRDSFYYTF.

In its sample, this clone was seen once. This sequence joins TRBV7-2 and TRBJ2-7, with D maybe TRBD1 (5 bases). V was trimmed by 5 bases and J by 6 bases, leaving 17 bases between them. Looked up from germline, CDR1 is SGHTA and CDR2 is FQGNSA. The CDR3 contains 14 residues. This chain's CDR3 is CASSPGRVGLEQYF. The CDR3, as DNA: TGTGCCAGCAGCCCCGGCAGGGTAGGGCTCGAGCAGTACTTC. Full variable domain (missing parts from reference TRBV7-2 and TRBJ2-7): GAGVSQSPSNKVTEKGKDVELRCDPISGHTALYWYRQSLGQGLEFLIYFQGNSAPDKSGLPSDRFSAERTGGSVSTLTIQRTQQEDSAVYLCASSPGRVGLEQYFGPGTRLTVT.

The chain employs TRBV19 and TRBJ1-2; 9 nucleotides match TRBD1. In germline, CDR1 is LNHDA, CDR2 SQIVND (reference sequence). This CDR3 is built from 16 residues. V trimming: 4 bases; J trimming: 2 bases; junction bases outside the gene matches: 8. CDR3 loop: CASSRGTGMRNYGYTF. The CDR3 DNA follows: TGTGCCAGTAGTAGGGGGACAGGGATGAGGAACTATGGCTACACCTTC.

V usage is TRBV5-1 and J usage is TRBJ1-2; 7 bases match TRBD1. V shed 0 bases and J 6 bases; nucleotides not matched to a gene: 5. This CDR3 is 14 amino acids long. Germline values: CDR1 SGHRS, CDR2 YFSETQ. This CDR3 is CASSLAEGANGYTF. The CDR3 nucleotides read TGCGCCAGCAGCTTGGCCGAGGGGGCTAATGGCTACACCTTC.

The rearrangement links TRBV3-1 (or the pseudogene TRBV3-2) to TRBJ1-6; a weak D match, TRBD1 (6 bases). V was pared by 3 bases and J by 10 bases, with 16 bases between. Germline V CDR1 and CDR2: LGHDT, YNNKEL (reference sequence). The CDR3 has 15 residues. The DNA of the CDR3 is TGTGCCAGCAGCCAGGAACACGGGAGGGGGTCACCCCTCCACTTT. This translates into CASSQEHGRGSPLHF.

This clone was found a few times. This chain uses TRBV2 with TRBJ1-2; 12 bases align to TRBD1. This CDR3 contains 15 residues. Germline V CDR1 and CDR2: SNHLY, FYNNEI. Trimming removed 2 bases from V and 7 bases from J; junction bases left unmatched: 5. DNA for the CDR3: TGTGCCAGCAGTGAAATTGGGACAGGGGGCTCTGGCTACACCTTC. It specifies CASSEIGTGGSGYTF.

As DNA, the CDR3 is TGTGCCAGCAGCCGTGGGACAGGGAGTAGAGGGGAGCTGTTTTTT. Encoded protein: CASSRGTGSRGELFF. The chain joins TRBV3-1 (or the pseudogene TRBV3-2) to TRBJ2-2; 9 nucleotides align to TRBD1. The V gene end was trimmed by 4 bases and the J gene end by 8 bases; junction bases not matched to a gene: 8. The CDR3 length is 15 residues. Germline assignment: CDR1 LGHDT and CDR2 YNNKEL (reference sequence).

This clone was recorded at least ten times. The V and J genes are TRBV7-9 and TRBJ2-7; TRBD2 is a possible D gene (7 bases). Trimming shortened V by 6 bases and J by 2 bases, and 11 bases separated the two germline ends. This CDR3 has 13 amino acids. Per germline, CDR1 SEHNR and CDR2 FQNEAQ (reference sequence). CDR3: CASRAGATYEQYF. CDR3 in DNA: TGTGCCAGCAGGGCGGGGGCAACCTACGAGCAGTACTTC.

The chain joins TRBV13 to TRBJ2-1, with 10 bases fitting TRBD1. Trimming took 5 bases from V and 2 from J; bases not matched to a gene: 6. Germline CDR1 PRHDT, CDR2 FYEKMQ (reference sequence). The CDR3 sequence is 16 residues long. DNA for the CDR3: TGTGCCAGCAGCCCCCGGACAGGGGGGACCTACAATGAGCAGTTCTTC. Translating it yields CASSPRTGGTYNEQFF.

This chain links TRBV12-3 or TRBV12-4 with TRBJ1-1; D might be TRBD1 (6 bases). This CDR3 comprises 13 residues. Trimming pared 7 bases from V and 4 bases from J, leaving 13 bases between. CDR3 in amino acids: CASNQGRSTEAFF. The DNA of the CDR3 is TGTGCCAGCAACCAGGGGCGGTCCACTGAAGCTTTCTTT.

This clone was detected a few times. The chain has TRBV6-5 and TRBJ2-6, with D possibly being TRBD2 (5 bases). The CDR3 extends over 14 amino acids. Germline loops: CDR1 MNHEY, CDR2 SVGAGI. V was cut by 6 bases and J by 2 bases, with 8 bases left in between. The CDR3 DNA sequence: TGTGCCAGCAGGCCCGGGGCTGGGGCCAACGTCCTGACTTTC. Protein product: CASRPGAGANVLTF.

The J gene is TRBJ2-1, the V gene TRBV5-1; D remains unclear. The V end was cut by 5 bases, the J end by 9 bases, with 15 bases between. CDR1 is SGHRS, CDR2 YFSETQ, per germline. This CDR3 comprises 13 residues. The CDR3 reads CASSEILRGEQFF. The CDR3 region has the DNA TGCGCCAGCAGTGAAATCTTGCGCGGTGAGCAGTTCTTC.

The chain has TRBV2 and TRBJ1-6; D ambiguous. The CDR3 spans 14 residues. Trimming took 8 bases from V and 0 from J, leaving 8 bases between them. Germline CDR1 and CDR2: SNHLY and FYNNEI. The CDR3 protein is CASGVSSYNSPLHF. CDR3 nucleotide sequence: TGTGCCAGCGGAGTCAGCTCCTATAATTCACCCCTCCACTTT.

In its sample, this clone was seen a few times. J is TRBJ2-5 and V is TRBV27, with D possibly being TRBD2 (7 bases). The CDR3 contains 14 residues. The germline gives CDR1 MNHEY, CDR2 SMNVEV (reference sequence). V was cut by 7 bases and J by 4 bases, with 16 bases left in between. CDR3 sequence reads: CASTNWGGAETQYF. As DNA, the CDR3 is TGTGCCAGCACCAACTGGGGGGGGGCAGAGACCCAGTACTTC.

The V gene is TRBV3-1 (or the pseudogene TRBV3-2), the J gene TRBJ1-6; no definite D call. Deletions cut 0 bases from V and 8 bases from J, with 11 bases between. The CDR3 contains 15 residues. Germline CDR1 LGHDT, CDR2 YNNKEL (reference sequence). The CDR3 loop reads CASSQDSGVDSPLHF. For the CDR3, the DNA is TGTGCCAGCAGCCAAGATTCCGGGGTTGATTCACCCCTCCACTTT.

As regards this clone: At one boundary the junction diverges from the germline segment, which might be a read error. The gene calls are TRBV11-2 and TRBJ2-3; D not certain. The germline gives CDR1 SGHAT, CDR2 FQNNGV. CDR3 size: 13 residues. The CDR3 sequence is CASSLERTDTQYF. The CDR3 bases are TGTGCCAGCAGCCTAGAGAGGACAGATACGCAGTATTTT.